This TCR beta chain comes out of a study of blood T cell repertoires in COVID-19. Study processing details: Amplification of reference gene primers provided the estimated nucleated cell counts. Profiling relied on immunoSEQ multiplex PCR, and the TCRdb table lists in-frame clones only, not all of them. Clone size and the V and J calls come from that table; the DNA yielded D and trimming. Of roughly 55,000 clones listed, around four fifths are singletons. The sequence was collected from a man aged 80 or over with acute or convalescent COVID-19. Input material: peripheral blood.

Here the CDR3 DNA reads TGTGCCAGCAGCAAATCAGGTGGCGGGCATGGCTACACCTTC. Translated: CASSKSGGGHGYTF. The gene calls are TRBV7-9 and TRBJ1-2, with D uncertain. CDR1 and CDR2 from the germline V gene are SEHNR and FQNEAQ (reference sequence). The length of the CDR3 is 14 residues. V lost 5 bases and J 6 bases, leaving 16 bases between the germline ends. Full variable domain (remainder filled in from reference TRBV7-9 and TRBJ1-2): DTGVSQNPRHKITKRGQNVTFRCDPISEHNRLYWYRQTLGQGPEFLTYFQNEAQLEKSRLLSDRFSAERPKGSFSTLEIQRTEQGDSAMYLCASSKSGGGHGYTFGSGTRLTVV.